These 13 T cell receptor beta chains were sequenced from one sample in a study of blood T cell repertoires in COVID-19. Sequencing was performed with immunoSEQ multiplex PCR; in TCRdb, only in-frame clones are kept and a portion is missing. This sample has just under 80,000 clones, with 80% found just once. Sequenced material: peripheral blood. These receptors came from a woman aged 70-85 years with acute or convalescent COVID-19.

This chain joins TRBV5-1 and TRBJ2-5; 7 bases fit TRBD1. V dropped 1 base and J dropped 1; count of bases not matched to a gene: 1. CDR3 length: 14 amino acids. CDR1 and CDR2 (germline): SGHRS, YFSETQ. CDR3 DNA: TGCGCCAGCAGCTTGACAGGGGCCCAAGAGACCCAGTACTTC. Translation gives CASSLTGAQETQYF. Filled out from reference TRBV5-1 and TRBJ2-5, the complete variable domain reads KAGVTQTPRYLIKTRGQQVTLSCSPISGHRSVSWYQQTPGQGLQFLFEYFSETQRNKGNFPGRFSGRQFSNSRSEMNVSTLELGDSALYLCASSLTGAQETQYFGPGTRLLVL.

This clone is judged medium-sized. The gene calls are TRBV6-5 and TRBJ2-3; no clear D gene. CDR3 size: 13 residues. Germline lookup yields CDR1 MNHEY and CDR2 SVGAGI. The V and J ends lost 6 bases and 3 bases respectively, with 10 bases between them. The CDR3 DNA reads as TGTGCCAGCAGCTTACAGTCAACAGATACGCAGTATTTT. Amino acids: CASSLQSTDTQYF.

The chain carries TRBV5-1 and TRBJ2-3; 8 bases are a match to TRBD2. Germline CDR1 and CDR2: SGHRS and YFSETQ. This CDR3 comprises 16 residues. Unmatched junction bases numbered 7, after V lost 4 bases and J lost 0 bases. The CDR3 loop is CASSPGLADSTDTQYF. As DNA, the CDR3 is TGCGCCAGCAGCCCCGGACTAGCAGATAGCACAGATACGCAGTATTTT.

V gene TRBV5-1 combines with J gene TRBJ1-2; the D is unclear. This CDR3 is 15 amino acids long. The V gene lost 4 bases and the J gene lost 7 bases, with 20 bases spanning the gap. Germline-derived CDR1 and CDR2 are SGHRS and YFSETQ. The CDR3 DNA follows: TGCGCCAGCAGCCCCCTCGGGGAAAGCTCTAGTGGCTACACCTTC. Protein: CASSPLGESSSGYTF.

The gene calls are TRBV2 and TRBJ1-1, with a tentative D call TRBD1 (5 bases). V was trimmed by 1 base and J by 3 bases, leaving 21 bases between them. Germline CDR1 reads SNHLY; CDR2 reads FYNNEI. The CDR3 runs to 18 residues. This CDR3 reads CASSEERGIVGFDTEAFF. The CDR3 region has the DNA TGTGCCAGCAGTGAAGAGCGGGGGATCGTGGGGTTCGACACTGAAGCTTTCTTT.

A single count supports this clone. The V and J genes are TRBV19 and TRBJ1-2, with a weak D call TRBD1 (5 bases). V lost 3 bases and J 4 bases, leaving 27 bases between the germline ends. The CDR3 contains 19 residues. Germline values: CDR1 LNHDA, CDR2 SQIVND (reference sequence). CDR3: CASSISPAWRGPTVYGYTF. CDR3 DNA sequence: TGTGCCAGTAGTATCTCCCCCGCTTGGAGGGGCCCGACCGTCTATGGCTACACCTTC.

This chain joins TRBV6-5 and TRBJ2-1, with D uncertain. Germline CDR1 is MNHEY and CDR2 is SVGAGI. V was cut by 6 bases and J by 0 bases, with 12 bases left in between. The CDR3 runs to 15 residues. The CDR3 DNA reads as TGTGCCAGCAGGTTAGCCCTTGGCTCCTACAATGAGCAGTTCTTC. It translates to CASRLALGSYNEQFF.

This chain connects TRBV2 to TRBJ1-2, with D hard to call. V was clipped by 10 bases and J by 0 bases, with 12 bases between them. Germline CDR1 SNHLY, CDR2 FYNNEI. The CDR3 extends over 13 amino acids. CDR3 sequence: CATALRANYGYTF. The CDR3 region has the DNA TGTGCCACAGCCCTTCGGGCTAACTATGGCTACACCTTC.

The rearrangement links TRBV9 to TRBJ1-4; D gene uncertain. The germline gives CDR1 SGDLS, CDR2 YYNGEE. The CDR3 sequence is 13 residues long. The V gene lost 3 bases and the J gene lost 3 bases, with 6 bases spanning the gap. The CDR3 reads CASSGGPNEKLFF. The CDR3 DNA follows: TGTGCCAGCAGCGGAGGGCCTAATGAAAAACTGTTTTTT.

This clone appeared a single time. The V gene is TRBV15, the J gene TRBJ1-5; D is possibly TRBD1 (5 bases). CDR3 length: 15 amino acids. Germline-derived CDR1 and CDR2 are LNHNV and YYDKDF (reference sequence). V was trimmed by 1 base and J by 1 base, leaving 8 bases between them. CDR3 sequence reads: CATSRGDRSNQPQHF. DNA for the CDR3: TGTGCCACCAGCAGAGGTGACAGAAGCAATCAGCCCCAGCATTTT.

CDR3 nucleotide sequence: TGTGCCAGCAGCCCAGGGTCTTCTGGCGAAAAACTGTTTTTT. Amino acid sequence: CASSPGSSGEKLFF. The rearrangement uses TRBV7-9 and TRBJ1-4, with D perhaps TRBD1 (5 bases). Trimming removed 5 bases from V and 8 bases from J, with 15 bases in between. The germline V gene has CDR1 SEHNR and CDR2 FQNEAQ (reference sequence). The CDR3 sequence is 14 residues long.

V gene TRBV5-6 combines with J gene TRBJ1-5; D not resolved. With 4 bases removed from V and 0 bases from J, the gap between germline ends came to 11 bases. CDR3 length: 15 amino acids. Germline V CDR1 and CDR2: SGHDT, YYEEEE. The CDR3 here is CASSRGKVSNQPQHF. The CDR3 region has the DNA TGTGCCAGCAGCCGCGGGAAGGTTAGCAATCAGCCCCAGCATTTT.

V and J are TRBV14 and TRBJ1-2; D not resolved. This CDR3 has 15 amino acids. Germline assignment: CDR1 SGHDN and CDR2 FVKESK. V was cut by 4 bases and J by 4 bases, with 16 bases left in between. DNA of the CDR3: TGTGCCAGCAGCCGTTCCGGGGTGGGAGCCTATGGCTACACCTTC. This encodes CASSRSGVGAYGYTF.